One and the same sample provided the 9 T cell receptor beta chains below, sequenced in a study of cytomegalovirus exposure and HLA in healthy donors. In the PCR, 60 Vbeta and 13 Jbeta primers were used. The table came from immunoSEQ multiplex PCR; TCRdb's copy has only in-frame clones and leaves some out. The sample shows about 100,000 clones, around three quarters of them seen only once. The specimen was PBMCs. Source of these receptors: a female donor in good health and CMV-seropositive.

The CDR3 DNA follows: TGTGCCAGCAGTCTAACCTTATATCCCACTGAAGCTTTCTTT. Translation gives CASSLTLYPTEAFF. J is TRBJ1-1 and V is TRBV6-5; no reliable D call. This CDR3 spans 14 amino acids. Germline assignment: CDR1 MNHEY and CDR2 SVGAGI. V dropped 5 bases and J dropped 4 bases, with 14 bases sitting between them.

The sample holds a few counts of this clone. Here the CDR3 reads CAWTPSGGANTGELFF. The CDR3 DNA reads as TGTGCCTGGACCCCTAGCGGGGGCGCGAACACCGGGGAGCTGTTTTTT. The chain has TRBV30 and TRBJ2-2; 10 positions match TRBD2. With 4 bases clipped from V and 0 bases from J, the junction kept 5 bases outside the gene matches. The CDR3 extends over 16 amino acids. The germline CDR1 and CDR2 sequences are GTSNPN and SVGIG (reference sequence).

This chain joins TRBV30 and TRBJ1-5; no firm D call. With 1 base removed from V and 3 bases from J, the gap between germline ends came to 16 bases. Per germline, CDR1 GTSNPN and CDR2 SVGIG (reference sequence). This CDR3 is built from 16 residues. CDR3 nucleotide sequence: TGTGCCTGGAGTGAAATGGGGAGGGCGGACAATCAGCCCCAGCATTTT. Translated: CAWSEMGRADNQPQHF.

The chain joins TRBV29-1 to TRBJ2-5; the match to TRBD2 covers 12 bases. With V trimmed by 6 bases and J by 7 bases, 15 bases remained unmatched. Germline values: CDR1 SQVTM, CDR2 ANQGSEA. The CDR3 runs 16 residues. In nucleotides, the CDR3 is TGCAGCGTCGGAGCCGCGAAGACTAGCGGGAGTAGGACCCAGTACTTC. It yields the protein CSVGAAKTSGSRTQYF.

CDR3 DNA sequence: TGTGCCAGCAGTACCCCGACTAGGGGAAACACCGGGGAGCTGTTTTTT. It specifies CASSTPTRGNTGELFF. The rearrangement uses TRBV27 and TRBJ2-2; a possible D gene is TRBD2 (6 bases). The CDR3 loop spans 16 amino acids. Trimming removed 5 bases from V and 2 bases from J, with 15 bases in between. CDR1 is MNHEY and CDR2 is SMNVEV in the germline V gene (reference sequence).

V and J are TRBV5-1 and TRBJ1-6; 7 bases match TRBD1. The CDR3 consists of 17 residues. Germline loops: CDR1 SGHRS, CDR2 YFSETQ. The V segment lost 4 bases and the J segment 0 bases; nucleotides outside the gene matches: 7. The CDR3 coding sequence is TGCGCCAGCAGCCTTGGACAGGCGAGCTCCTATAATTCACCCCTCCACTTT. Translating gives CASSLGQASSYNSPLHF.

This clone is a singleton in its sample. The rearrangement links TRBV19 to TRBJ2-4, with 7 bases aligning to TRBD1. V lost 0 bases to trimming and J lost 8 bases; unmatched junction nucleotides: 4. Germline-derived CDR1 and CDR2 are LNHDA and SQIVND (reference sequence). The CDR3 runs 14 residues. Here the CDR3 reads CASSIDRDSYIQYF. The DNA of the CDR3 is TGTGCCAGTAGTATAGATCGGGACAGTTACATTCAGTACTTC.

The chain has TRBV30 and TRBJ1-5; D unresolved. CDR1 and CDR2 (germline): GTSNPN, SVGIG (reference sequence). The CDR3 spans 14 residues. The V end lost 0 bases, the J end lost 2 bases, and 8 bases lay between the germline ends. The CDR3 coding sequence is TGTGCCTGGAGTGTGGGTGGGCGCAATCAGCCCCAGCATTTT. Translated, it gives CAWSVGGRNQPQHF.

The chain recombines TRBV2 with TRBJ1-1; 9 bases map to TRBD1. The ends lost 5 bases at V and 6 bases at J; junction bases unmatched: 4. The CDR3 has 13 amino acids. Germline CDR1 SNHLY, CDR2 FYNNEI. In DNA, the CDR3 is TGTGCCAGCAGTTACACAGGGGGCTCTGAAGCTTTCTTT. This encodes CASSYTGGSEAFF.